A selection of T cell receptor beta chains follows, all from one sample in a study of OX40 agonist ivuxolimab in advanced cancers. Sequencing was performed with immunoSEQ multiplex PCR; in TCRdb, only in-frame clones are kept and a portion is missing. The profile covers tens of thousands of clones, with more than 75% appearing a single time and over 1.5% taken by the ten largest. The sequencing used CD4+ or CD8+ T cells sorted from blood, collected in a trial of the OX40 agonist ivuxolimab. These receptor sequences come from an adult with an advanced solid tumor such as melanoma, head and neck, liver or kidney cancer. Each CDR3 is given without its conserved first and last residue.

TRBV28	TRBJ1-5	ASSLEDQPQH
TRBV7-9	TRBJ2-3	ASSYGLAASTDTQY
TRBV5-1	TRBJ2-5	ASSFDSRSDTQY
TRBV29-1	TRBJ1-1	SVEDYGRVLNTEAF
TRBV5-8	TRBJ2-3	ASSPGLAGGLLDTDTQY
TRBV20-1	TRBJ2-1	SAPGPAEQF
TRBV29-1	TRBJ1-5	SVAVPGSNQPQH
TRBV7-9	TRBJ2-5	ASSSQRGAETQY
TRBV19	TRBJ2-2	ASKVTGGSGELF
TRBV28	TRBJ1-2	ASSSTGQGYGYT